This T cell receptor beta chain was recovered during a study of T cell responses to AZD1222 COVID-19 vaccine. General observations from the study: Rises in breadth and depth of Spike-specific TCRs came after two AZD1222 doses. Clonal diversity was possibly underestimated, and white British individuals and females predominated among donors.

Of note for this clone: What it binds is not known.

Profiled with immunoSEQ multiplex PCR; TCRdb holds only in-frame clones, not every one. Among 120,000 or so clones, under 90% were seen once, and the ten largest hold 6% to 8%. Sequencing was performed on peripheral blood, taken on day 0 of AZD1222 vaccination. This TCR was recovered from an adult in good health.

CDR3 coding DNA: TGTGCCAGCAGCTTGGAAGGGACAAGGACAGATACGCAGTATTTT. Translated, it gives CASSLEGTRTDTQYF. This rearrangement joins TRBV5-4 to TRBJ2-3, with D maybe TRBD1 (6 bases). V was cut by 0 bases and J by 3 bases, with 11 bases left in between. Germline CDR1 reads SGHNT; CDR2 reads YYREEE (reference sequence). CDR3 length: 15 residues.